The present TCR beta chain was sequenced within a study of T cells in Graves' hyperthyroidism and ophthalmopathy. Study-wide findings and caveats: Most thyroid clonotypes expanded above 0.001 were also detected in blood. From stable hyperthyroidism, ophthalmopathy was separated by a 13 V-J model.

The CDR3 length is 16 residues. Germline assignment: CDR1 KGHDR and CDR2 SFDVKD. Trimming took 7 bases from V and 5 from J, leaving 21 bases between them. It was 10 ml of fresh peripheral blood that supplied the PBMCs. This clonotype showed up many times. Its cognate antigen is unknown. Amplification of TCR beta CDR3 regions was performed using RNA transcripts as template. The HTBI primer set was used in a first-round RT-PCR of the TCR CDR3. TCRdb recomputed calls from the multiplex PCR reads with MiXCR, one row per CDR3 protein. Altogether about 400,000 distinct CDR3 sequences are present, roughly 15% being singletons, with the ten largest covering about 21%.

This TCR was sampled from a woman in her sixties or seventies with Graves' ophthalmopathy. The chain is built from TRBV24-1 and TRBJ2-3; D may correspond to TRBD1 or TRBD2 (5 bases each). Input material: blood. This chain's CDR3 is CATRASEGRWGDTQYF. CDR3 in DNA: TGTGCCACCAGAGCCTCCGAGGGACGGTGGGGAGATACGCAGTATTTT.